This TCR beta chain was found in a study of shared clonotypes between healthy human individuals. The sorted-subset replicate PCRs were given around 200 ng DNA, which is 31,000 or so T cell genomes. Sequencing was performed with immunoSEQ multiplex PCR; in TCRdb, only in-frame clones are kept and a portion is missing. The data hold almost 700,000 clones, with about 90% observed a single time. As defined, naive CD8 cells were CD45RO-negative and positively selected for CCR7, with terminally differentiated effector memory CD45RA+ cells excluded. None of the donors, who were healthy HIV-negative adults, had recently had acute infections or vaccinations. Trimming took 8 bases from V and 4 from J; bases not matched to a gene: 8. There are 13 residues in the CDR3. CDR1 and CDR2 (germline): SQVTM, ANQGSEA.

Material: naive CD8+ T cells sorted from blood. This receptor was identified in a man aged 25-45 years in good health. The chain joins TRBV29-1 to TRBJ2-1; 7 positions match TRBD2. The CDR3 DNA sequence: TGCAGCCCAACTTTTAGCGGGTACAATGAGCAGTTCTTC. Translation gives CSPTFSGYNEQFF.